This TCR beta chain originates from a study of blood T cell repertoires in COVID-19. CDR3 length: 16 residues. Germline CDR1 reads SGHTA; CDR2 reads FQGNSA. V lost 5 bases and J 0 bases, leaving 16 bases between the germline ends. Assay used: immunoSEQ multiplex PCR; TCRdb lists only in-frame clones, some missing. Among tens of thousands of clones listed, about nine tenths were seen once. This clonotype originated in a human donor in a cohort sampled during active COVID-19. What was sequenced was peripheral blood. The genes are TRBV7-2 and TRBJ1-1; D might be TRBD1 (6 bases). CDR3 bases: TGTGCCAGCAGCGTACGACAGGCAACATTGAACACTGAAGCTTTCTTT. This sequence encodes CASSVRQATLNTEAFF.